The T cell receptor beta chain described here comes from a study of blood T cell repertoires in COVID-19. The assay was immunoSEQ multiplex PCR, and TCRdb's table has in-frame clones only and misses some. Here the sample spans fewer than 300,000 clones, roughly 88% being singletons. Participant ages covered roughly 18 to 89 years across 24 US areas. Assignment of participants to cohorts was predicated upon participant-reported clinical history. The TCR sequence derives from a woman aged 40 to 50 with acute COVID-19. Input material: PBMCs or T cells enriched from blood (not recorded which).

CDR3 residues: CASSAGQGPYEQYF. In DNA, the CDR3 is TGTGCCAGCAGTGCAGGACAGGGCCCCTACGAGCAGTACTTC. The V and J genes are TRBV27 and TRBJ2-7; TRBD1 agrees at 8 bases. V gave up 5 bases and J gave up 2 bases; unmatched junction bases: 5. The CDR3 sequence is 14 residues long. Germline V gene lookup returns CDR1 MNHEY and CDR2 SMNVEV (reference sequence).